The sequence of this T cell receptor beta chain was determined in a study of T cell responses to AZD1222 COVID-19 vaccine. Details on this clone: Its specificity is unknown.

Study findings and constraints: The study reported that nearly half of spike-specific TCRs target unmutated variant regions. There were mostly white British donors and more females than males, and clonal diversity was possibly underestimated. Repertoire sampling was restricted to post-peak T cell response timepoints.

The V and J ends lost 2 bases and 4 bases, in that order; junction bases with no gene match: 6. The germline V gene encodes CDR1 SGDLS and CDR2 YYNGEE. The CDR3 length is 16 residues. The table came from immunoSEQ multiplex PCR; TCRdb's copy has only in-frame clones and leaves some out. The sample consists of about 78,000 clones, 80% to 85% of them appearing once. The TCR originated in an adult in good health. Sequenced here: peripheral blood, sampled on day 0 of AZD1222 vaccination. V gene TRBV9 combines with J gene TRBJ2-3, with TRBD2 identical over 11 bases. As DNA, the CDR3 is TGTGCCAGCAGCGTCGGGCTAGCGGGGGGTGCAGATACGCAGTATTTT. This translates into CASSVGLAGGADTQYF. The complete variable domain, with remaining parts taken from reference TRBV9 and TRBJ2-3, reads DSGVTQTPKHLITATGQRVTLRCSPRSGDLSVYWYQQSLDQGLQFLIQYYNGEERAKGNILERFSAQQFPDLHSELNLSSLELGDSALYFCASSVGLAGGADTQYFGPGTRLTVL.